The rows below give T cell receptor beta chains drawn from one sample of a study of T cells after yellow fever vaccination. A single record per CDR3 protein comes from TCRdb applying MiXCR to the 5' RACE reads. The sample records about 340,000 distinct CDR3 sequences, 12% being singletons. Sequenced material: CD4+ T cells sorted from PBMCs, taken 15 days after the yellow fever booster vaccination. All receptors come from a man in his late teens or twenties who received the YFV17D yellow fever vaccine. The conserved cysteine and the conserved F or W are not part of the CDR3 here. Each record gives: J gene, CDR3 length, V gene, CDR3 protein.

j_gene: TRBJ2-3
len: 15
v_gene: TRBV20-1
CDR3aa: SAEPGLAGALTDTQY

j_gene: TRBJ2-7
len: 9
v_gene: TRBV5-4
CDR3aa: ASSLRGEQY

j_gene: TRBJ2-1
len: 14
v_gene: TRBV9
CDR3aa: ASSVGLESSYNEQF

j_gene: TRBJ1-5
len: 14
v_gene: TRBV5-1
CDR3aa: ASSSGRNLSNQPQH

j_gene: TRBJ1-2
len: 12
v_gene: TRBV19
CDR3aa: ASARDKPNYGYT

j_gene: TRBJ1-1
len: 12
v_gene: TRBV20-1
CDR3aa: SASPGTGITEAF

j_gene: TRBJ2-2
len: 11
v_gene: TRBV19
CDR3aa: ASSMLAGGELF

j_gene: TRBJ2-7
len: 12
v_gene: TRBV6-2/TRBV6-3
CDR3aa: ASSYPAGNHEQY

j_gene: TRBJ2-1
len: 13
v_gene: TRBV19
CDR3aa: ASSIGLASGDEQF

j_gene: TRBJ2-3
len: 11
v_gene: TRBV3-1
CDR3aa: ASSQVTTDTQY